This record concerns one T cell receptor (beta chain) sequence. Its antigen is not identified. Germline-derived CDR1 and CDR2 are SGHDN and FVKESK. The CDR3 covers 19 residues. V shed 0 bases and J 2 bases; nucleotides not matched to a gene: 8. All patients relapsed after autologous stem cell transplantation, and brentuximab vedotin exposure varied. This sample stems from a study of PD-1 blockade in classical Hodgkin lymphoma. In the study overall: Every 2 weeks, patients had 3 mg/kg nivolumab intravenously.

Using immunoSEQ multiplex PCR, the repertoire was profiled, and TCRdb retains in-frame clones only, with some absent. The sample contains approximately 65,000 clones, more than 70% of which appear only once. Study results and caveats: Newly diagnosed patients were reported to exhibit reduced baseline TCR diversity relative to healthy donors.

The origin of this receptor is a human donor with classical Hodgkin lymphoma. This chain uses TRBV14 with TRBJ2-1, with 12 bases that match TRBD2. Sequencing used peripheral blood mononuclear cells (PBMCs), obtained at baseline. The CDR3 DNA sequence: TGTGCCAGCAGCCAAGATCCCACGCTAGCGGGGGGGACCTACAATGAGCAGTTCTTC. This gives the protein CASSQDPTLAGGTYNEQFF. The full variable domain, rest sourced from reference TRBV14 and TRBJ2-1, is EAGVTQFPSHSVIEKGQTVTLRCDPISGHDNLYWYRRVMGKEIKFLLHFVKESKQDESGMPNNRFLAERTGGTYSTLKVQPAELEDSGVYFCASSQDPTLAGGTYNEQFFGPGTRLTVL.